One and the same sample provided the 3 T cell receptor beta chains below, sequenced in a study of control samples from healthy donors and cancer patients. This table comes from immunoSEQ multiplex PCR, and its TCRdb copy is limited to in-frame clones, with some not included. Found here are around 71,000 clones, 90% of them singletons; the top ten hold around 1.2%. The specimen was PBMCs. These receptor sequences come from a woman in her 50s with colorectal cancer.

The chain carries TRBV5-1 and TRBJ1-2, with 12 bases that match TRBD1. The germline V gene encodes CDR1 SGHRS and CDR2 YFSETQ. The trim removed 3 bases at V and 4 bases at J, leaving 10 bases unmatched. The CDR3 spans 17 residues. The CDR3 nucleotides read TGCGCCAGCAGCTCTCGGGACAGGGGGCGTTCAAGCTATGGCTACACCTTC. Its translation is CASSSRDRGRSSYGYTF.

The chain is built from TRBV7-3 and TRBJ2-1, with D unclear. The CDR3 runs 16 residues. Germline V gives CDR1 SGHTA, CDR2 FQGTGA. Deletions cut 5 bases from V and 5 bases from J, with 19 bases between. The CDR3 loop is CASSTTHSLKNNEQFF. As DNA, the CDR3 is TGTGCCAGCAGCACGACCCACAGCTTGAAGAACAATGAGCAGTTCTTC.

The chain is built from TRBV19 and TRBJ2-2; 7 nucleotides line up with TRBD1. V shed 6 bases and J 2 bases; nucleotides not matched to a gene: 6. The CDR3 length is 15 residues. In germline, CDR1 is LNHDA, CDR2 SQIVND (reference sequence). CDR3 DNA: TGTGCCAGTAGCCCCGGGACAGCTAACACCGGGGAGCTGTTTTTT. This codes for CASSPGTANTGELFF.